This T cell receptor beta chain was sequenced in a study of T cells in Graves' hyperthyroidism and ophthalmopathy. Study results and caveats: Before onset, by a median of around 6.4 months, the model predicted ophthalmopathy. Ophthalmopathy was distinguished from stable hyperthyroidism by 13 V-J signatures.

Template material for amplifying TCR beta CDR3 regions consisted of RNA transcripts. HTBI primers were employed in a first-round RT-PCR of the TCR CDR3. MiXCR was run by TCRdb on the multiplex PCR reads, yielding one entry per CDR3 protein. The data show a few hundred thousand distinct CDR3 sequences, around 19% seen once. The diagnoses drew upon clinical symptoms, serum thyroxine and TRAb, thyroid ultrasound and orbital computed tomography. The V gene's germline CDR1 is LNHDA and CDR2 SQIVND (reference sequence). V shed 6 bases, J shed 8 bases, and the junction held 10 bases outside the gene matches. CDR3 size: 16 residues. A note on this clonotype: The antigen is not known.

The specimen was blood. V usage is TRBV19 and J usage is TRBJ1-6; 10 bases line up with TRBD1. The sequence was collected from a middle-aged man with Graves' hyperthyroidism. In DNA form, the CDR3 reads TGTGCCAGTAGCCCAAACGGCGGGACAGGGGATTCACCCCTCCACTTT. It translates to CASSPNGGTGDSPLHF.